These 28 T cell receptor beta chains came from one sample sequenced in a study of Graves' ophthalmopathy and Graves' hyperthyroidism. TCR beta CDR3 regions were amplified from RNA transcripts. An initial RT-PCR round employing HTBI primers preceded a second-round multiplex PCR. Using its own MiXCR run on the multiplex PCR reads, TCRdb lists one record per CDR3 protein. The sample holds approximately 700,000 distinct CDR3 sequences; 40% are singletons and the top ten take 44%. Sequenced sample: peripheral blood. The receptors were sampled from an adult man with Graves' ophthalmopathy.

The genes are TRBV7-9 and TRBJ2-5; D gene unclear. V was pared by 5 bases and J by 2 bases, with 9 bases between. CDR1 SEHNR and CDR2 FQNEAQ come from the germline V gene (reference sequence). The CDR3 is 13 amino acids. CDR3 in amino acids: CASSQEFQETQYF. The DNA for the CDR3 is TGTGCCAGCAGCCAAGAATTTCAAGAGACCCAGTACTTC.

A few counts support this clonotype. The rearrangement uses TRBV7-8 and TRBJ2-7; D may match TRBD1 or TRBD2 (6 bases each). The ends were cut back, 4 bases at V and 4 bases at J, with 17 bases in the middle. CDR1 and CDR2 (germline): SGHVS, FQNEAQ. This CDR3 is built from 15 residues. CDR3 bases: TGTGCCAGCAGCTCGGAGGGGGGCTGGCTATACGAGCAGTACTTC. Translated: CASSSEGGWLYEQYF.

Details on this clonotype: A clone one base away is much larger, so this may be a read error. The chain recombines TRBV19 with TRBJ1-1; the D is unclear. V was pared by 6 bases and J by 11 bases, with 22 bases between. CDR3 size: 14 residues. Germline V gives CDR1 LNHDA, CDR2 SQIVND (reference sequence). The CDR3 reads CASSLTGGVMSAFF. CDR3 sequence (DNA): TGTGCCAGTAGCTTGACTGGAGGAGTAATGTCGGCTTTCTTT.

The chain carries TRBV10-1 and TRBJ2-3, with D possibly matching TRBD2 (5 bases). V was pared by 4 bases and J by 2 bases, with 16 bases between. The length of the CDR3 is 16 residues. The V gene's germline CDR1 is WNHNN and CDR2 SYGVQD (reference sequence). CDR3 residues: CASSGARGRSTDTQYF. Here the CDR3 DNA reads TGCGCCAGCAGTGGGGCACGAGGGAGATCCACAGATACGCAGTATTTT.

The chain uses TRBV7-9 and TRBJ2-7; D is uncertain. Germline V gives CDR1 SEHNR, CDR2 FQNEAQ (reference sequence). V was trimmed by 1 base and J by 2 bases, leaving 12 bases between them. This CDR3 has 15 amino acids. This CDR3 reads CASSLGDTGTYEQYF. As DNA, the CDR3 is TGTGCCAGCAGCTTAGGTGACACGGGCACCTACGAGCAGTACTTC.

The sample holds many counts of this clonotype. The V and J genes are TRBV7-6 and TRBJ2-5; 15 positions agree with TRBD2. The germline gives CDR1 SGHVS, CDR2 FNYEAQ. V trimming: 5 bases; J trimming: 5 bases; junction bases outside the gene matches: 3. This CDR3 is 15 amino acids long. CDR3 DNA sequence: TGTGCCAGCAGCCTTGGGACTAGCGGGAGGGAGACCCAGTACTTC. This sequence encodes CASSLGTSGRETQYF. The whole variable domain, remainder taken from reference TRBV7-6 and TRBJ2-5, is GAGVSQSPRYKVTKRGQDVALRCDPISGHVSLYWYRQALGQGPEFLTYFNYEAQQDKSGLPNDRFSAERPEGSISTLTIQRTEQRDSAMYRCASSLGTSGRETQYFGPGTRLLVL.

CDR3 residues: CASTHGQGGEKLFF. The CDR3 DNA sequence: TGTGCCAGTACCCACGGACAGGGTGGCGAAAAACTGTTTTTT. V and J are TRBV19 and TRBJ1-4; 8 bases are a match to TRBD1. The CDR3 is 14 residues long. Germline lookup yields CDR1 LNHDA and CDR2 SQIVND (reference sequence). Germline trimming cut 7 bases from V and 8 bases from J; bases unmatched to any gene: 9. Filled out from reference TRBV19 and TRBJ1-4, the complete variable domain reads DGGITQSPKYLFRKEGQNVTLSCEQNLNHDAMYWYRQDPGQGLRLIYYSQIVNDFQKGDIAEGYSVSREKKESFPLTVTSAQKNPTAFYLCASTHGQGGEKLFFGSGTQLSVL.

This clonotype was seen more than once but under ten times. This chain uses TRBV7-9 with TRBJ2-7; D unclear. The CDR3 length is 15 residues. Germline assignment: CDR1 SEHNR and CDR2 FQNEAQ (reference sequence). Trimming removed 1 base at V and 0 bases at J, with 10 bases between. The CDR3 reads CASSLVGGASYEQYF. The CDR3 coding sequence is TGTGCCAGCAGCTTAGTGGGCGGTGCCTCCTACGAGCAGTACTTC.

This clonotype has more than one count but fewer than ten. The CDR3 here is CASSSSVTTYGYTF. The CDR3 bases are TGTGCCAGCAGTTCTTCCGTGACAACCTATGGCTACACCTTC. V and J are TRBV7-2 and TRBJ1-2; D not certain. The V gene lost 6 bases and the J gene lost 4 bases, with 15 bases spanning the gap. The length of the CDR3 is 14 residues. The germline V gene encodes CDR1 SGHTA and CDR2 FQGNSA.

This clonotype was counted ten times or more. The J gene is TRBJ1-1, the V gene TRBV7-9, with 11 nucleotides matching TRBD1. This CDR3 spans 14 amino acids. Germline V gives CDR1 SEHNR, CDR2 FQNEAQ (reference sequence). Unmatched junction bases numbered 2, after V lost 7 bases and J lost 1 base. The CDR3 loop reads CASNGQGANTEAFF. The CDR3 DNA follows: TGTGCCAGCAATGGACAGGGGGCGAACACTGAAGCTTTCTTT.

Comments on this clonotype: This may come from a read error, since a much larger clone is one base off. This chain links TRBV2 with TRBJ2-5; the D is unclear. Looked up from germline, CDR1 is SNHLY and CDR2 is FYNNEI. This CDR3 is built from 12 residues. CDR3 bases: TGTGCCAGCAGTGAATGGACGAGGACCCAGTGCTTC. Its protein is CASSEWTRTQCF.

This clonotype has a handful of counts. Germline and junction disagree at one end, which may indicate a read error. The rearrangement uses TRBV7-3 and TRBJ2-7, with D possibly matching TRBD2 (5 bases). Germline CDR1 reads SGHTA; CDR2 reads FQGTGA. The CDR3 is made up of 16 amino acids. The CDR3 DNA is TGCGCCAGCAGCCCAAGAGGGAAGGGTCCGGCCTACGAGCAGTACTTC. This gives the protein CASSPRGKGPAYEQYF.

This clonotype was observed a handful of times. This chain joins TRBV7-8 and TRBJ1-1, with D tentatively TRBD1 (5 bases). CDR1 is SGHVS and CDR2 is FQNEAQ in the germline V gene. V gave up 4 bases and J gave up 5 bases, with 14 bases separating them. CDR3 length equals 14 residues. The CDR3 nucleotides are TGTGCCAGCAGCTCAAGGTCTGGGGGAACTGAAGCTTTCTTT. It is translated as CASSSRSGGTEAFF.

The chain uses TRBV15 and TRBJ2-5; D not resolved. The ends were cut back, 3 bases at V and 7 bases at J, with 6 bases in the middle. CDR3 length: 11 residues. Germline loops: CDR1 LNHNV, CDR2 YYDKDF (reference sequence). The CDR3 loop reads CATSRELTQYF. CDR3 sequence (DNA): TGTGCCACCAGCAGGGAACTGACCCAGTACTTC.

Ten or more counts support this clonotype. This sequence joins TRBV29-1 and TRBJ2-5, with 8 bases aligning to TRBD2. V shed 2 bases and J 1 base; nucleotides not matched to a gene: 12. Germline CDR1 and CDR2: SQVTM and ANQGSEA. CDR3 length equals 17 residues. DNA for the CDR3: TGCAGCGTTGAAAGGCGGGTCGTAGCGGGGAGCCAAGAGACCCAGTACTTC. It yields the protein CSVERRVVAGSQETQYF.

The chain couples TRBV12-3 or TRBV12-4 to TRBJ2-7; possibly TRBD1 or TRBD2 for D (5 bases each). V lost 2 bases, J lost 7 bases, and 15 bases lay in between. CDR3 length: 14 amino acids. As DNA, the CDR3 is TGTGCCAGCAGTTTATCCGGGACCCTCCTAGAGCAGTACTTC. It is translated as CASSLSGTLLEQYF.

Many counts were recorded for this clonotype. The genes are TRBV20-1 and TRBJ1-5, with TRBD1 identical over 7 bases. The CDR3 extends over 16 amino acids. In germline, CDR1 is DFQATT, CDR2 SNEGSKA (reference sequence). The V and J ends lost 3 bases and 3 bases, in that order; junction bases with no gene match: 11. CDR3 protein: CSASETGILINQPQHF. CDR3 DNA sequence: TGCAGTGCTAGTGAGACAGGGATACTCATCAATCAGCCCCAGCATTTT.

This clonotype was detected ten times or more. V is TRBV7-9 and J is TRBJ2-7, with 8 bases aligning to TRBD1. V lost 7 bases, J lost 0 bases, and 8 bases stayed unmatched. Germline V gene data show CDR1 as SEHNR and CDR2 as FQNEAQ (reference sequence). The CDR3 runs to 15 residues. Here the CDR3 DNA reads TGTGCCAGCAACGAAGGACAGGGACCCTCCTACGAGCAGTACTTC. Translating it yields CASNEGQGPSYEQYF. The variable domain in full, with the rest retrieved from reference TRBV7-9 and TRBJ2-7, is DTGVSQNPRHKITKRGQNVTFRCDPISEHNRLYWYRQTLGQGPEFLTYFQNEAQLEKSRLLSDRFSAERPKGSFSTLEIQRTEQGDSAMYLCASNEGQGPSYEQYFGPGTRLTVT.

This clonotype has a handful of counts. The chain employs TRBV7-9 and TRBJ2-7; no firm D call. Germline-derived CDR1 and CDR2 are SEHNR and FQNEAQ (reference sequence). V was shortened by 7 bases and J by 3 bases, with 16 bases between the two germline ends. This CDR3 is 14 amino acids long. The CDR3 nucleotides read TGTGCCAGCACCTTCACATGGGGTGGCTACGAGCAGTACTTC. Encoded protein: CASTFTWGGYEQYF. Together with reference TRBV7-9 and TRBJ2-7, the CDR3 gives the full variable domain: DTGVSQNPRHKITKRGQNVTFRCDPISEHNRLYWYRQTLGQGPEFLTYFQNEAQLEKSRLLSDRFSAERPKGSFSTLEIQRTEQGDSAMYLCASTFTWGGYEQYFGPGTRLTVT.

With respect to this clonotype: Just one base apart from a much larger clone, this may be a read error. This rearrangement joins TRBV15 to TRBJ1-1; no firm D call. The CDR3 loop spans 14 amino acids. In germline, CDR1 is LNHNV, CDR2 YYDKDF (reference sequence). CDR3 loop: CATGRHGRNTEAFF. Here the CDR3 DNA reads TGTGCCACCGGCAGACACGGACGCAACACTGAAGCTTTCTTT.

This clonotype has more than one count but fewer than ten. The chain combines TRBV20-1 with TRBJ1-2; no definite D call. V lost 2 bases to trimming and J lost 4 bases, with 8 bases between them. Germline V gives CDR1 DFQATT, CDR2 SNEGSKA (reference sequence). This CDR3 contains 12 residues. The CDR3 DNA reads TGCAGTGCTAGACAAATTTTCTATGGCTACACCTTC. The encoded protein is CSARQIFYGYTF.

This clonotype came up many times. The rearrangement links TRBV7-2 to TRBJ1-4; a weak D match, TRBD1 (5 bases). The CDR3 covers 14 residues. The V and J ends lost 3 bases and 4 bases respectively, with 9 bases between them. CDR1 is SGHTA, CDR2 FQGNSA, per germline. The CDR3 DNA follows: TGTGCCAGCAGCTTGGAGAGGGGTAATGAAAAACTGTTTTTT. Residues: CASSLERGNEKLFF.

The V and J genes are TRBV25-1 and TRBJ1-2, with D unresolved. There are 13 residues in the CDR3. The V gene's germline CDR1 is MGHDK and CDR2 SYGVNS. The V end lost 5 bases, the J end lost 8 bases, and 15 bases lay between the germline ends. CDR3 sequence: CASSSWSSGGYTF. CDR3 bases: TGTGCCAGCAGTTCGTGGTCCAGTGGGGGCTACACCTTC.

This clonotype was observed a handful of times. V usage is TRBV16 and J usage is TRBJ1-2; D is perhaps TRBD1 (6 bases). CDR3 size: 13 residues. V dropped 4 bases and J dropped 8 bases, with 14 bases sitting between them. Germline-derived CDR1 and CDR2 are KGHSY and FQNENV. The CDR3 coding sequence is TGTGCCAGCAGCCGCCCGGGGGCGTCGGGCTACACCTTC. Its protein is CASSRPGASGYTF.

The sample holds many counts of this clonotype. The chain combines TRBV15 with TRBJ2-5, with D uncertain. CDR3 length: 13 amino acids. Trimming stripped 5 bases from V and 5 bases from J, with 12 bases between. The germline CDR1 and CDR2 sequences are LNHNV and YYDKDF (reference sequence). CDR3 DNA: TGTGCCACCAGCCTAGTGTCTTCGGAGACCCAGTACTTC. Translated: CATSLVSSETQYF. Using reference TRBV15 and TRBJ2-5 for the parts outside the CDR3, the full variable domain is DAMVIQNPRYQVTQFGKPVTLSCSQTLNHNVMYWYQQKSSQAPKLLFHYYDKDFNNEADTPDNFQSRRPNTSFCFLDIRSPGLGDTAMYLCATSLVSSETQYFGPGTRLLVL.

J is TRBJ2-7 and V is TRBV19; TRBD1 matches at 8 bases. V trimming: 5 bases; J trimming: 4 bases; junction bases outside the gene matches: 7. Per germline, CDR1 LNHDA and CDR2 SQIVND (reference sequence). The CDR3 runs to 14 residues. The CDR3 protein is CASSSRTGIYEQYF. In DNA, the CDR3 is TGTGCCAGTAGTTCCCGGACAGGGATATACGAGCAGTACTTC.

The chain couples TRBV4-1 to TRBJ1-2, with D maybe TRBD1 (6 bases). Deletions cut 0 bases from V and 7 bases from J, with 9 bases between. The CDR3 is made up of 13 amino acids. The germline gives CDR1 MGHRA, CDR2 YSYEKL. CDR3 sequence reads: CASSQDPRGGYTF. The CDR3 coding sequence is TGCGCCAGCAGCCAAGACCCCAGGGGTGGCTACACCTTC.

This chain uses TRBV15 with TRBJ2-5; D is ambiguous. V was cut by 1 base and J by 0 bases, with 12 bases left in between. The germline CDR1 and CDR2 sequences are LNHNV and YYDKDF (reference sequence). This CDR3 is 16 amino acids long. This chain's CDR3 is CATSRGPLADQETQYF. For the CDR3, the DNA is TGTGCCACCAGCAGAGGCCCTTTGGCAGACCAAGAGACCCAGTACTTC. Full variable domain (rest looked up from reference TRBV15 and TRBJ2-5): DAMVIQNPRYQVTQFGKPVTLSCSQTLNHNVMYWYQQKSSQAPKLLFHYYDKDFNNEADTPDNFQSRRPNTSFCFLDIRSPGLGDTAMYLCATSRGPLADQETQYFGPGTRLLVL.